The clone carrying this TCR beta chain turned up a few times. The antigen is not known. This entry comes from a study of T-cell memory formation after mild COVID-19. For the study at large: Clusters were largely donor specific. The study's findings and limits: CD4+ contracting clones were mainly CM and EM; CD8+ ones, EMRA.

The CDR3 length is 15 residues. V was cut by 4 bases and J by 2 bases, with 15 bases left in between. CDR1 is SGHKS and CDR2 is YYEKEE in the germline V gene (reference sequence). TCRdb re-called the 5' RACE reads through MiXCR, storing one row per CDR3 protein. The data show under 400,000 distinct CDR3 sequences, about 21% seen once. Material for sequencing was PBMCs or a T cell subset sorted from them (not recorded which). The chain combines TRBV5-5 with TRBJ1-1; D may be TRBD1 (5 bases). The receptor's source is an adult woman who had mild COVID-19 (a few samples of this study predate the infection). Cell type and time point are not known. CDR3: CASSPVDGTNTEAFF. DNA of the CDR3: TGTGCCAGCAGCCCTGTGGATGGGACTAACACTGAAGCTTTCTTT.